This T cell receptor (beta chain) comes out of a study of blood T cell repertoires in COVID-19. Germline V lookup: CDR1 SGHVS, CDR2 FQNEAQ. CDR3 length: 14 residues. Trimming shortened V by 3 bases and J by 0 bases, and 8 bases separated the two germline ends. Using immunoSEQ multiplex PCR, the repertoire was profiled, and TCRdb retains in-frame clones only, with some absent. The top ten clones hold around an eighth of a sample with about 90,000 clones, 81% of them seen once. The chain couples TRBV7-8 to TRBJ1-1; D is ambiguous. Sequences were obtained from peripheral blood. The TCR originated in a human donor in a cohort sampled during active COVID-19. For the CDR3, the DNA is TGTGCCAGCAGCTTGGGCTCGGTGAACACTGAAGCTTTCTTT. Translation: CASSLGSVNTEAFF.